The clone carrying this T cell receptor (beta chain) was counted ten times or more. This entry is derived from a study of HIV-infected children after antiretroviral therapy interruption. About the research overall: Continuous-treatment children had median age 8 years, interruption approximately 9.9 years.

V was pared by 0 bases and J by 4 bases, with 2 bases of the junction left unmatched. The length of the CDR3 is 14 residues. The germline gives CDR1 SQVTM, CDR2 ANQGSEA. Treatment indicated: PENTA 11 planned treatment interruption arm or continuous ART arm. RNA-based 3' RACE libraries used unique molecular identifiers. TCRdb independently ran MiXCR on the 3' RACE reads; one entry per CDR3 protein. The data show some 41,000 distinct CDR3 sequences, approximately 7% seen once. The sample here was CD45RA+ CD4+ T cells from PBMCs, pooled from several time points, taken from a donor given antiretroviral therapy, either interrupted or continuous. The subset was: naive CD4+ CD45RA+ CD45RO- T cells. The source is a pool of human donors with HIV. The chain is built from TRBV29-1 and TRBJ1-3; 8 bases line up with TRBD1. The CDR3 DNA reads TGCAGCGTTGAAGACAGGGGGCCGGGAAACACCATATATTTT. As protein: CSVEDRGPGNTIYF.